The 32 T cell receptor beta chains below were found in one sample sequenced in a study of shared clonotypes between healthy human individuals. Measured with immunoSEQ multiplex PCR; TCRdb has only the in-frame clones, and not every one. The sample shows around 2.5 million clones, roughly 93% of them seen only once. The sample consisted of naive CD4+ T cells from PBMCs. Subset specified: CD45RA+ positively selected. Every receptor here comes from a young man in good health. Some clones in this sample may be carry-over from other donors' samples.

The CDR3 here is CASQTRAVEETQYF. CDR3 DNA: TGTGCCAGCCAAACAAGGGCAGTGGAAGAGACCCAGTACTTC. The V gene is TRBV2, the J gene TRBJ2-5; no clear D gene. In germline, CDR1 is SNHLY, CDR2 FYNNEI. V dropped 8 bases and J dropped 3 bases, with 16 bases sitting between them. The CDR3 spans 14 residues.

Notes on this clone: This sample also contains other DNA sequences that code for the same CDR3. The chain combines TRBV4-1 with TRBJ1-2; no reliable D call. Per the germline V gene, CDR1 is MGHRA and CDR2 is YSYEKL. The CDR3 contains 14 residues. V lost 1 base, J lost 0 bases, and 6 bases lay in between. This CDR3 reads CASSQVVANYGYTF. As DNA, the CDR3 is TGCGCCAGCAGCCAAGTAGTAGCTAACTATGGCTACACCTTC.

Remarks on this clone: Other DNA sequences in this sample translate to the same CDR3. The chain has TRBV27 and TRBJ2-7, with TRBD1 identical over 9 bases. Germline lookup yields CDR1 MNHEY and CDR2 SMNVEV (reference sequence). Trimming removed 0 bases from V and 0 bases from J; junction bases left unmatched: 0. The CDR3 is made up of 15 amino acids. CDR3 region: CASSLSTGGSYEQYF. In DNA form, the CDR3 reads TGTGCCAGCAGTTTATCGACAGGGGGCTCCTACGAGCAGTACTTC.

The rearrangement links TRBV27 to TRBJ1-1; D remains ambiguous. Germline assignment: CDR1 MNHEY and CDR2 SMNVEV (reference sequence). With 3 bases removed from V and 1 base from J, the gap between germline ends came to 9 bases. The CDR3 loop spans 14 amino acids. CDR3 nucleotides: TGTGCCAGCAGTTTCTCGCGGGGGAACACTGAAGCTTTCTTT. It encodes CASSFSRGNTEAFF.

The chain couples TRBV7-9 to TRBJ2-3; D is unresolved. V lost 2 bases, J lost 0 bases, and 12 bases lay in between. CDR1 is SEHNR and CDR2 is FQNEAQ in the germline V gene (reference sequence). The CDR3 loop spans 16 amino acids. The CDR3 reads CASSLIRTTSTDTQYF. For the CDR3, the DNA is TGTGCCAGCAGCTTAATTAGGACGACTAGCACAGATACGCAGTATTTT.

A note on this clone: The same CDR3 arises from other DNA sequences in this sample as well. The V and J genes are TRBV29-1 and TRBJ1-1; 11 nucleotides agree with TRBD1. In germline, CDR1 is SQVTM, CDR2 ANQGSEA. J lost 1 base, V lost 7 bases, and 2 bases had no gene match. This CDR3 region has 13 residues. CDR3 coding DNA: TGCAGCGCTGGACAGGGGGCGAACACTGAAGCTTTCTTT. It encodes CSAGQGANTEAFF.

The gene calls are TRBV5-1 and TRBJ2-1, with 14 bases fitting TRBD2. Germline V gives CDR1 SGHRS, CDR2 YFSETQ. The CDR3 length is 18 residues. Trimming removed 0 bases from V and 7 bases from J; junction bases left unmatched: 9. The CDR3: CASSLGGLAGAPRNEQFF. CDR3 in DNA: TGCGCCAGCAGCTTGGGGGGACTAGCGGGAGCCCCTAGGAATGAGCAGTTCTTC.

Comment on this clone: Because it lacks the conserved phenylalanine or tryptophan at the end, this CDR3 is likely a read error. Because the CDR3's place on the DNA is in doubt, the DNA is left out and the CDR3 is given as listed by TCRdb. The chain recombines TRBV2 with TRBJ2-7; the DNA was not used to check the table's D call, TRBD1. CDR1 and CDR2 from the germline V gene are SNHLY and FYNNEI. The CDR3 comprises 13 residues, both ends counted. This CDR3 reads CASGEISGGGHRP.

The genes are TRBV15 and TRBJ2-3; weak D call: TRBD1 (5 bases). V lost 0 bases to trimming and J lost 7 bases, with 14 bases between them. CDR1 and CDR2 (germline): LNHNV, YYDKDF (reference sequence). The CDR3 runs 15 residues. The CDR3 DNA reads TGTGCCACCAGCAGAGATCCGACAGCACAAAATACGCAGTATTTT. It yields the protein CATSRDPTAQNTQYF.

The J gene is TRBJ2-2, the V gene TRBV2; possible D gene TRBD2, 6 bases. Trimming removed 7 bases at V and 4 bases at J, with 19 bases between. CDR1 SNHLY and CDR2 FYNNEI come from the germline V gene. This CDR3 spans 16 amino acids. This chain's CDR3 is CASTPGSAGSTGELFF. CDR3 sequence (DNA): TGTGCCAGCACCCCAGGGTCAGCGGGCAGCACCGGGGAGCTGTTTTTT.

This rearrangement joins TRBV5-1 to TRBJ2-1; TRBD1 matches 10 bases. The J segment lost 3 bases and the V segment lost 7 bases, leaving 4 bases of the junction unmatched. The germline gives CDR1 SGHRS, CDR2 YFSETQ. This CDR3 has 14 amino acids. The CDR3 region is CASWWDRGYNEQFF. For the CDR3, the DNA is TGCGCCAGCTGGTGGGACAGGGGCTACAATGAGCAGTTCTTC.

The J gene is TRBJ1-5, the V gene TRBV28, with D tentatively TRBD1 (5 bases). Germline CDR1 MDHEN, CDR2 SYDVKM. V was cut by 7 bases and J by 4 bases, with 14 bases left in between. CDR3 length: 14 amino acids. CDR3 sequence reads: CASNPSKGNQPQHF. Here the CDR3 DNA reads TGTGCCAGCAATCCTTCTAAGGGGAATCAGCCCCAGCATTTT. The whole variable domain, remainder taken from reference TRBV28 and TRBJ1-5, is DVKVTQSSRYLVKRTGEKVFLECVQDMDHENMFWYRQDPGLGLRLIYFSYDVKMKEKGDIPEGYSVSREKKERFSLILESASTNQTSMYLCASNPSKGNQPQHFGDGTRLSIL.

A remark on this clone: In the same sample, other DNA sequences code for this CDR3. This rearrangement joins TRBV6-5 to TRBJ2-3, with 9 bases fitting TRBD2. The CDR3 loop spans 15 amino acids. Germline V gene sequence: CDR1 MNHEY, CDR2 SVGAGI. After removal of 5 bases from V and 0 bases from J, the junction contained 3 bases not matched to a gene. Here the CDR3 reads CASSRLAASTDTQYF. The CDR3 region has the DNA TGTGCCAGCAGTCGACTAGCGGCTAGCACAGATACGCAGTATTTT.

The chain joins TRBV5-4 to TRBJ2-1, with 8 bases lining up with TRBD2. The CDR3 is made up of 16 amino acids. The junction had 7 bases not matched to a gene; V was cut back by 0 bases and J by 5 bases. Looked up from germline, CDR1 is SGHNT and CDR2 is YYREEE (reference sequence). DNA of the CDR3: TGTGCCAGCAGCTTGGACACCGGGACTAGAAACAATGAGCAGTTCTTC. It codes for CASSLDTGTRNNEQFF.

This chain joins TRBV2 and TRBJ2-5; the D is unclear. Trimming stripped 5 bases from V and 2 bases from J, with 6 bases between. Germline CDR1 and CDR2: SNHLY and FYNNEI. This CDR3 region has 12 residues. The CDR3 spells CASSSQQETQYF. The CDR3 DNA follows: TGTGCCAGCAGTTCACAGCAAGAGACCCAGTACTTC.

The CDR3 DNA sequence: TGTGCCAGCAGCTTGGTTGCAGCTGGCTACACCTTC. This codes for CASSLVAAGYTF. The rearrangement joins TRBV5-6 to TRBJ1-2; D uncertain. The CDR3 has 12 amino acids. The V gene lost 0 bases and the J gene lost 7 bases, with 7 bases spanning the gap. Looked up from germline, CDR1 is SGHDT and CDR2 is YYEEEE. The entire variable domain, with the rest obtained from reference TRBV5-6 and TRBJ1-2, is as follows: DAGVTQSPTHLIKTRGQQVTLRCSPKSGHDTVSWYQQALGQGPQFIFQYYEEEERQRGNFPDRFSGHQFPNYSSELNVNALLLGDSALYLCASSLVAAGYTFGSGTRLTVV.

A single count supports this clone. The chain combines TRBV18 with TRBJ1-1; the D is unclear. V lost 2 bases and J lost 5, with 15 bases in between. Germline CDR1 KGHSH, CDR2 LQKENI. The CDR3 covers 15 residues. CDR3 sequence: CASSPGSGRGTEAFF. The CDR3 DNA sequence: TGTGCCAGCTCACCAGGTTCAGGCCGTGGGACTGAAGCTTTCTTT.

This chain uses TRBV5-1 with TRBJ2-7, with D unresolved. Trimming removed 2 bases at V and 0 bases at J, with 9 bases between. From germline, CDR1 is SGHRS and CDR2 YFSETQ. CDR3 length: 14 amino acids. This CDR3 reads CASSLGEYSYEQYF. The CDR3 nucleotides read TGCGCCAGCAGCTTAGGCGAATACTCCTACGAGCAGTACTTC. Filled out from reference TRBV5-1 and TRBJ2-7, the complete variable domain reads KAGVTQTPRYLIKTRGQQVTLSCSPISGHRSVSWYQQTPGQGLQFLFEYFSETQRNKGNFPGRFSGRQFSNSRSEMNVSTLELGDSALYLCASSLGEYSYEQYFGPGTRLTVT.

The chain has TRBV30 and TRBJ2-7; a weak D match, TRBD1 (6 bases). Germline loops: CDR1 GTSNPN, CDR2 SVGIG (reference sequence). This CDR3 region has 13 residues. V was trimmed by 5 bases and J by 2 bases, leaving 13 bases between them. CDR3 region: CAWDRDKAYEQYF. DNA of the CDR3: TGTGCCTGGGACCGGGACAAAGCCTACGAGCAGTACTTC.

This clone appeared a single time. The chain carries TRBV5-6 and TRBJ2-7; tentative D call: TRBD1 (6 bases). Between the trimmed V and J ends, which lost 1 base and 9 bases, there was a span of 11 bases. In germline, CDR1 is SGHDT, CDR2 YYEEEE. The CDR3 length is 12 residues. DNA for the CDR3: TGTGCCAGCAGCTTGCAGGGGACCGGGCAGTACTTC. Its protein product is CASSLQGTGQYF.

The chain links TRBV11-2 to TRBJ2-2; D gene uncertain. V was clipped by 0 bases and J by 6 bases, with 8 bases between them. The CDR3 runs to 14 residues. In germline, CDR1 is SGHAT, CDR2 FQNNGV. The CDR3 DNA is TGTGCCAGCAGCTTAGATCGGATGTCCGGGGAGCTGTTTTTT. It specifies CASSLDRMSGELFF.

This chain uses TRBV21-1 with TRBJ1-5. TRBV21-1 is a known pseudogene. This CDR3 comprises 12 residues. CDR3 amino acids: CASSKKIQPQHF. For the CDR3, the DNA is TGTGCCAGCAGCAAAAAAATACAGCCCCAGCATTTT.

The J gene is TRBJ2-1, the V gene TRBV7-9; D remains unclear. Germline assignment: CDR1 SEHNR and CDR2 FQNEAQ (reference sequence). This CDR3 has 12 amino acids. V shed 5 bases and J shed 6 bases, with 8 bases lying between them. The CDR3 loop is CASSPVGNEQFF. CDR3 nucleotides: TGTGCCAGCAGCCCGGTGGGCAATGAGCAGTTCTTC.

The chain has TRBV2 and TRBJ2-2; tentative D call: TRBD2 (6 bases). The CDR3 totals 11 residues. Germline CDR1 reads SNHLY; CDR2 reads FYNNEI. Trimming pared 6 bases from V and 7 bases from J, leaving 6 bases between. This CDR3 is CASRRDGELFF. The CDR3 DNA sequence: TGTGCCAGCAGGCGGGACGGGGAGCTGTTTTTT. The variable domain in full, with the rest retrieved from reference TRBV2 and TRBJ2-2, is EPEVTQTPSHQVTQMGQEVILRCVPISNHLYFYWYRQILGQKVEFLVSFYNNEISEKSEIFDDQFSVERPDGSNFTLKIRSTKLEDSAMYFCASRRDGELFFGEGSRLTVL.

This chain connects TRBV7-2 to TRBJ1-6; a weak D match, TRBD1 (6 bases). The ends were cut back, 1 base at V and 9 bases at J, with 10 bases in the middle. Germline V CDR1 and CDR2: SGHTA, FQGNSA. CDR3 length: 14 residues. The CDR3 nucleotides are TGTGCCAGCAGCTTAGGGACAGTTGGTTCACCCCTCCACTTT. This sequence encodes CASSLGTVGSPLHF. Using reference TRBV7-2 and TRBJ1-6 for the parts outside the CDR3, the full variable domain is GAGVSQSPSNKVTEKGKDVELRCDPISGHTALYWYRQSLGQGLEFLIYFQGNSAPDKSGLPSDRFSAERTGGSVSTLTIQRTQQEDSAVYLCASSLGTVGSPLHFGNGTRLTVT.

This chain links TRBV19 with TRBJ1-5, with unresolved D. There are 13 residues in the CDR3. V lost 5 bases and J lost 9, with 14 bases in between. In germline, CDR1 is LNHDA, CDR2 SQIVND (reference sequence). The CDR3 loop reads CASSLADARPQHF. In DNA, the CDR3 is TGTGCCAGTAGTCTTGCGGACGCCCGGCCCCAGCATTTT.

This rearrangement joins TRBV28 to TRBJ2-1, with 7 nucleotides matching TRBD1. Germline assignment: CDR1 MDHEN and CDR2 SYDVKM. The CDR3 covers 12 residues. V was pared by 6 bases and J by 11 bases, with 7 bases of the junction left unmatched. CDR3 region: CASRGDSLKQFF. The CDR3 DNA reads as TGTGCCAGCAGAGGGGACAGCCTGAAGCAGTTCTTC.

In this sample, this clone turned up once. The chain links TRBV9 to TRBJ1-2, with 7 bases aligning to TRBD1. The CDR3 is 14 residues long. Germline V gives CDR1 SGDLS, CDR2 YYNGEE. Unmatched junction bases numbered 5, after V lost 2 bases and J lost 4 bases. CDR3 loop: CASSVGQAPYGYTF. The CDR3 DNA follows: TGTGCCAGCAGCGTTGGACAGGCACCCTATGGCTACACCTTC.

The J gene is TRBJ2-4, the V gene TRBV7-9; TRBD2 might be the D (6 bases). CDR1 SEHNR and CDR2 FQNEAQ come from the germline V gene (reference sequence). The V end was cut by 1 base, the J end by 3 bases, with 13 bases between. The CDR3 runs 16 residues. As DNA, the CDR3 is TGTGCCAGCAGCTTAGGACTACCCGGGGGCAAAAACATTCAGTACTTC. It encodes CASSLGLPGGKNIQYF. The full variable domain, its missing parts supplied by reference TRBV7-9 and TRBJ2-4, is DTGVSQNPRHKITKRGQNVTFRCDPISEHNRLYWYRQTLGQGPEFLTYFQNEAQLEKSRLLSDRFSAERPKGSFSTLEIQRTEQGDSAMYLCASSLGLPGGKNIQYFGAGTRLSVL.

CDR3 nucleotide sequence: TGCAGCGTTGACTTAGTGACGGGGACCCAGTACTTC. Translated, it gives CSVDLVTGTQYF. The chain couples TRBV29-1 to TRBJ2-5; D is ambiguous. The CDR3 has 12 residues. Germline V gene lookup returns CDR1 SQVTM and CDR2 ANQGSEA. Trimming stripped 3 bases from V and 7 bases from J, with 12 bases between.

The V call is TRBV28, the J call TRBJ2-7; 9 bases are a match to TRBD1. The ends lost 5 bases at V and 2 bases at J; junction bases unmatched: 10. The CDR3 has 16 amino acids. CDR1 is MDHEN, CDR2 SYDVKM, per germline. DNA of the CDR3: TGTGCCAGCAGTCCTGACCTGGGACAGGGTACCTACGAGCAGTACTTC. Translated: CASSPDLGQGTYEQYF.

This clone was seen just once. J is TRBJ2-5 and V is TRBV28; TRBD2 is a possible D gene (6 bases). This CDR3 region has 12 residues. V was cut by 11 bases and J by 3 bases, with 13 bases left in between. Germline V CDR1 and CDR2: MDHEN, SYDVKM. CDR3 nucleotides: TGTGCCGCGGGATCGACCGAAGAGACCCAGTACTTC. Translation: CAAGSTEETQYF. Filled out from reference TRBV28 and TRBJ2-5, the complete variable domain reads DVKVTQSSRYLVKRTGEKVFLECVQDMDHENMFWYRQDPGLGLRLIYFSYDVKMKEKGDIPEGYSVSREKKERFSLILESASTNQTSMYLCAAGSTEETQYFGPGTRLLVL.